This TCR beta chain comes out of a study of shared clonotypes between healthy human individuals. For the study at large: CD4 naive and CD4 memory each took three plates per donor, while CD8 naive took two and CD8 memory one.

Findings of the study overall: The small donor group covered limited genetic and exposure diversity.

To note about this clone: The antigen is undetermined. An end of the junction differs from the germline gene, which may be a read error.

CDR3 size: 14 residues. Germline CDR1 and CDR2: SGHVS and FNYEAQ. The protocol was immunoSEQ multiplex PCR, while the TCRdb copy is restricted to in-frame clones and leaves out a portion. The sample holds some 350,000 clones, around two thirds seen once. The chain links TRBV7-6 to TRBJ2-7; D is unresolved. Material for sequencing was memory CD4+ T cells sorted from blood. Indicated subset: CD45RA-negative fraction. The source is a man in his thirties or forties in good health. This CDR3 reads CASSLDSSSYEQYF. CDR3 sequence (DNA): TGTGCCAGCAGTTTAGATAGCTCTTCCTACGAGCAGTACTTC.